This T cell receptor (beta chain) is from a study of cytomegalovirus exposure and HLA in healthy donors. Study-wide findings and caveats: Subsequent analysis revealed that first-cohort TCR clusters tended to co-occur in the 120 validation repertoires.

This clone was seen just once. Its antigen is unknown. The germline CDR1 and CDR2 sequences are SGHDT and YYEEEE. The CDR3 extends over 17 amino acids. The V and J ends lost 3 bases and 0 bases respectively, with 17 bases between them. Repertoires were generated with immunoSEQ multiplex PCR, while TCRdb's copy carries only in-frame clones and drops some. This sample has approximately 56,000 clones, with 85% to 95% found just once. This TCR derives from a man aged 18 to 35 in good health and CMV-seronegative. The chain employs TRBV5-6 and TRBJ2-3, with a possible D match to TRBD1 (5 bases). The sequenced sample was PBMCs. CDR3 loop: CASSSSMDTASTDTQYF. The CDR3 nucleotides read TGTGCCAGCAGCTCAAGTATGGACACCGCTAGCACAGATACGCAGTATTTT.